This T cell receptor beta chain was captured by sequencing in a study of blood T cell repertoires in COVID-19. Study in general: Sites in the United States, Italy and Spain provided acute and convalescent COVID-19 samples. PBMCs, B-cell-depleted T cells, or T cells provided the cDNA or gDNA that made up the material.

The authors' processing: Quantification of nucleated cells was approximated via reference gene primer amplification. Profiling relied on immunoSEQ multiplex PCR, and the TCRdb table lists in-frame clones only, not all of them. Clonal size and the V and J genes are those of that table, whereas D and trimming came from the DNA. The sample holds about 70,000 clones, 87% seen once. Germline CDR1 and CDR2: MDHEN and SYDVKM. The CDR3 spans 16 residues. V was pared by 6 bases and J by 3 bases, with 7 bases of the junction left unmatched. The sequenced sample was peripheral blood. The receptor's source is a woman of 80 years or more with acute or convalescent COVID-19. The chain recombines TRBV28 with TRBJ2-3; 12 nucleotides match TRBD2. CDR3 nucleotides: TGTGCCAGCAGACGACCTAGCGGGGGGGCGACAGATACGCAGTATTTT. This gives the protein CASRRPSGGATDTQYF.